This TCR beta chain was sequenced in a study of control samples from healthy donors and cancer patients. The repertoire was sequenced with immunoSEQ multiplex PCR; TCRdb's copy has only in-frame clones and lacks some. The sample yields roughly 55,000 clones, roughly 95% seen once. From germline, CDR1 is SGHVS and CDR2 FQNEAQ. The CDR3 totals 13 residues. V lost 4 bases, J lost 6 bases, and 13 bases lay in between. This TCR was sampled from a woman aged 18 to 35 in good health. The material sequenced was blood. This chain connects TRBV7-8 to TRBJ2-7; D is ambiguous. The CDR3 region is CASSSIRVGEQYF. In DNA, the CDR3 is TGTGCCAGCAGCTCGATAAGGGTGGGCGAGCAGTACTTC.